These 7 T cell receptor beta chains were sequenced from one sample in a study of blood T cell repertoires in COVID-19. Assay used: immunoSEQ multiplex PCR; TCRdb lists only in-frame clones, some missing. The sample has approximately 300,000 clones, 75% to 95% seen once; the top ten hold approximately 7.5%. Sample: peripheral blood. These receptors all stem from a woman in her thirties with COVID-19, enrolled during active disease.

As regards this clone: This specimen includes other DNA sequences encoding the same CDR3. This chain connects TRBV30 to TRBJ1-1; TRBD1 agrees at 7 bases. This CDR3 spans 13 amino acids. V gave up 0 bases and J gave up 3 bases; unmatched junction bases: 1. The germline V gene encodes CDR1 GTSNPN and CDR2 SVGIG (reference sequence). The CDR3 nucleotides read TGTGCCTGGAGTGTCAGGGGGGACACTGAAGCTTTCTTT. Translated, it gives CAWSVRGDTEAFF.

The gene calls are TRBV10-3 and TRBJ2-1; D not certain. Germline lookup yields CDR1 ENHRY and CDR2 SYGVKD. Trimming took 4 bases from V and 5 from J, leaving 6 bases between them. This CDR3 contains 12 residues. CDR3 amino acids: CAISARDNEQFF. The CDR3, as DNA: TGTGCCATCAGTGCCCGGGACAATGAGCAGTTCTTC.

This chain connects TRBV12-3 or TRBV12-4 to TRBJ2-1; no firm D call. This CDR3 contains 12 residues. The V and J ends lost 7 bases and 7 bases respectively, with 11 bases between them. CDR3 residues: CASTLAGNEQFF. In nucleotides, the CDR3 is TGTGCCAGCACCCTCGCCGGGAATGAGCAGTTCTTC.

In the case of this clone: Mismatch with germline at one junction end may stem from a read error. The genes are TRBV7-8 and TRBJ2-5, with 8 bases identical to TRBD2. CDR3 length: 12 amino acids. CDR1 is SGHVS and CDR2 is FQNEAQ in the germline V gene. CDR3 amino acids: CASSPVGSGRDF. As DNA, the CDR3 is TGTGCCAGCAGCCCGGTCGGGAGCGGGAGAGACTTC.

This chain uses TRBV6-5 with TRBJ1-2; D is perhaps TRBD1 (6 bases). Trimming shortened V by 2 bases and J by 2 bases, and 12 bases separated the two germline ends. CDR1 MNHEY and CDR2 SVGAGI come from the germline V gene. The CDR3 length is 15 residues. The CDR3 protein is CASSYLGAANYGYTF. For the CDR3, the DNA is TGTGCCAGCAGTTACCTGGGGGCCGCAAACTATGGCTACACCTTC.

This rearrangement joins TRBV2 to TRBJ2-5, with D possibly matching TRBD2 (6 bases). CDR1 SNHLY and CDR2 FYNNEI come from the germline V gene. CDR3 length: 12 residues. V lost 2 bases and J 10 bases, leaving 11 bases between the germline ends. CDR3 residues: CASSERRTNQYF. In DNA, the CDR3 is TGTGCCAGCAGTGAACGGCGGACTAACCAGTACTTC.

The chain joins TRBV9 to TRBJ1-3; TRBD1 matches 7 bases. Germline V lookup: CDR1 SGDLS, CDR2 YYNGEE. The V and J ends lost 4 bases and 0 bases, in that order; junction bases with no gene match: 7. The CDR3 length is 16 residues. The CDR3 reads CASSPRGTASGNTIYF. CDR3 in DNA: TGTGCCAGCAGCCCGAGGGGGACAGCCTCTGGAAACACCATATATTTT. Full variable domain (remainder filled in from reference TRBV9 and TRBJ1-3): DSGVTQTPKHLITATGQRVTLRCSPRSGDLSVYWYQQSLDQGLQFLIQYYNGEERAKGNILERFSAQQFPDLHSELNLSSLELGDSALYFCASSPRGTASGNTIYFGEGSWLTVV.